This entry lists 20 T cell receptor beta chains sequenced from one sample in a study of OX40 agonist ivuxolimab in advanced cancers. Sequencing used immunoSEQ multiplex PCR; TCRdb keeps in-frame clones, though not all of them. The sample yields about 62,000 clones, more than 85% seen once. The sample here was CD4+ or CD8+ T cells sorted from blood, taken in a trial of the OX40 agonist ivuxolimab. These receptors all stem from an adult with an advanced solid tumor such as melanoma, head and neck, liver or kidney cancer.

In its sample, this clone was seen a few times. V and J are TRBV21-1 and TRBJ1-1; TRBD1 is the table's D call and was not checked against the DNA. TRBV21-1 is shown as a pseudogene. The CDR3 runs 16 residues. DNA for the CDR3: TGTGCCAGCAGCATCGGACAGGCTGGGATGAACACTGAAGCTTTCTTT. This encodes CASSIGQAGMNTEAFF.

This chain uses TRBV4-3 with TRBJ2-3, with 12 bases aligning to TRBD2. CDR1 and CDR2 (germline): LGHNA, YSLEER. The V gene end was trimmed by 3 bases and the J gene end by 4 bases; junction bases not matched to a gene: 2. This CDR3 region has 15 residues. CDR3 loop: CASSQTSGSSDTQYF. The CDR3 nucleotides read TGCGCCAGCAGCCAGACTAGCGGGAGCTCAGATACGCAGTATTTT.

The chain carries TRBV5-1 and TRBJ2-1; D gene ambiguous. The CDR3 contains 13 residues. Trimming left V 5 bases short and J 6 bases short, with 12 bases between. Germline V CDR1 and CDR2: SGHRS, YFSETQ. The CDR3 sequence: CASSYGPTNEQFF. Here the CDR3 DNA reads TGCGCCAGCAGTTACGGACCGACCAATGAGCAGTTCTTC.

The chain joins TRBV28 to TRBJ2-7, with 7 bases aligning to TRBD1. Germline V gene lookup returns CDR1 MDHEN and CDR2 SYDVKM. The CDR3 spans 14 residues. J lost 7 bases, V lost 4 bases, and 10 bases had no gene match. The CDR3 sequence is CASSYGTAEGEQYF. DNA of the CDR3: TGTGCCAGCAGTTACGGGACAGCCGAGGGGGAGCAGTACTTC.

This clone was detected only once. The chain carries TRBV4-3 and TRBJ2-2, with 9 bases identical to TRBD2. Germline V gene lookup returns CDR1 LGHNA and CDR2 YSLEER. The CDR3 has 17 residues. The trim removed 1 base at V and 4 bases at J, leaving 7 bases unmatched. DNA for the CDR3: TGCGCCAGCAGCCAAGTCGGGCGGGAGGGGTCCACCGGGGAGCTGTTTTTT. Protein sequence: CASSQVGREGSTGELFF.

The chain couples TRBV6-5 to TRBJ1-4, with D uncertain. The CDR3 contains 15 residues. Per germline, CDR1 MNHEY and CDR2 SVGAGI. The ends were cut back, 5 bases at V and 8 bases at J, with 18 bases in the middle. Written as DNA, the CDR3 is TGTGCCAGCAGTCCTATAGTAGCGATACGCGAAAAACTGTTTTTT. Protein: CASSPIVAIREKLFF.

The chain recombines TRBV7-9 with TRBJ1-1; D unresolved. CDR1 is SEHNR, CDR2 FQNEAQ, per germline (reference sequence). Trimming removed 1 base at V and 1 base at J, with 7 bases between. The CDR3 has 14 amino acids. CDR3 region: CASSLVLGNTEAFF. The CDR3 DNA reads as TGTGCCAGCAGCTTAGTTCTCGGGAACACTGAAGCTTTCTTT. The variable domain in full, completed from reference TRBV7-9 and TRBJ1-1, reads DTGVSQNPRHKITKRGQNVTFRCDPISEHNRLYWYRQTLGQGPEFLTYFQNEAQLEKSRLLSDRFSAERPKGSFSTLEIQRTEQGDSAMYLCASSLVLGNTEAFFGQGTRLTVV.

CDR3 nucleotide sequence: TGTGCCAGCAGTTACGGGACAGGGGAGAGTCAGCCCCAGCATTTT. It codes for CASSYGTGESQPQHF. The V gene is TRBV6-6, the J gene TRBJ1-5; 10 bases match TRBD1. V trimming: 2 bases; J trimming: 6 bases; junction bases outside the gene matches: 4. Germline CDR1 reads MNHNY; CDR2 reads SVGAGI (reference sequence). This CDR3 contains 15 residues.

The chain uses TRBV7-6 and TRBJ1-1; D might be TRBD1 (6 bases). Germline lookup yields CDR1 SGHVS and CDR2 FNYEAQ. Trimming cost V 5 bases and J 0 bases, with 25 bases left between them. The CDR3 consists of 19 residues. CDR3 loop: CASSKDSVLVHGMNTEAFF. CDR3 nucleotides: TGTGCCAGCAGCAAGGACAGCGTGTTAGTCCATGGTATGAACACTGAAGCTTTCTTT. Looking up the rest from reference TRBV7-6 and TRBJ1-1 gives the full variable domain: GAGVSQSPRYKVTKRGQDVALRCDPISGHVSLYWYRQALGQGPEFLTYFNYEAQQDKSGLPNDRFSAERPEGSISTLTIQRTEQRDSAMYRCASSKDSVLVHGMNTEAFFGQGTRLTVV.

The CDR3 nucleotides are TGTGCCAGCTCACCCGTACCCCGGGGGGAATCCTACGAGCAGTACTTC. Amino acids: CASSPVPRGESYEQYF. V usage is TRBV18 and J usage is TRBJ2-7, with TRBD2 identical over 7 bases. Trimming at V came to 3 bases and at J to 1 base, leaving 9 bases not matched to a gene. This CDR3 spans 16 amino acids. Germline V gene lookup returns CDR1 KGHSH and CDR2 LQKENI. The complete variable domain, with remaining parts taken from reference TRBV18 and TRBJ2-7, reads NAGVMQNPRHLVRRRGQEARLRCSPMKGHSHVYWYRQLPEEGLKFMVYLQKENIIDESGMPKERFSAEFPKEGPSILRIQQVVRGDSAAYFCASSPVPRGESYEQYFGPGTRLTVT.

V gene TRBV7-8 combines with J gene TRBJ2-5, with unresolved D. The V end was cut by 4 bases, the J end by 5 bases, with 8 bases between. The CDR3 sequence is 12 residues long. Germline V gives CDR1 SGHVS, CDR2 FQNEAQ. The CDR3 DNA follows: TGTGCCAGCAGCTCCCTCCGGGAGACCCAGTACTTC. Translating gives CASSSLRETQYF.

The chain employs TRBV10-2 and TRBJ1-1; D gene ambiguous. The length of the CDR3 is 13 residues. Trimming shortened V by 3 bases and J by 1 base, and 6 bases separated the two germline ends. The germline V gene has CDR1 WSHSY and CDR2 SAAADI. The CDR3 coding sequence is TGCGCCAGCAGTGACGGCAGGAACACTGAAGCTTTCTTT. Translation: CASSDGRNTEAFF.

The chain employs TRBV28 and TRBJ2-1; D gene unclear. The germline CDR1 and CDR2 sequences are MDHEN and SYDVKM. Between the trimmed V and J ends, which lost 6 bases and 0 bases, there was a span of 12 bases. CDR3 length: 15 residues. For the CDR3, the DNA is TGTGCCAGCAGGATGGAAGAAAGCTCCTACAATGAGCAGTTCTTC. Translation gives CASRMEESSYNEQFF.

The J gene is TRBJ2-2, the V gene TRBV9; possibly TRBD2 for D (6 bases). The CDR3 consists of 15 residues. CDR1 and CDR2 from the germline V gene are SGDLS and YYNGEE. The V end lost 4 bases, the J end lost 6 bases, and 16 bases lay between the germline ends. For the CDR3, the DNA is TGTGCCAGCAGCCTAGACTTTAGCGGTTCCGGGGAGCTGTTTTTT. Protein product: CASSLDFSGSGELFF.

The chain uses TRBV5-6 and TRBJ1-1, with 10 bases that match TRBD1. V lost 3 bases and J lost 1; bases outside the gene matches: 0. The CDR3 length is 14 residues. CDR1 is SGHDT and CDR2 is YYEEEE in the germline V gene. CDR3 in DNA: TGTGCCAGCAGCTGGACAGGGGGGAACACTGAAGCTTTCTTT. The encoded protein is CASSWTGGNTEAFF.

This rearrangement joins TRBV9 to TRBJ2-1; the D gene is possibly TRBD2 (5 bases). The CDR3 is 14 amino acids. The germline CDR1 and CDR2 sequences are SGDLS and YYNGEE. V lost 0 bases and J 7 bases, leaving 11 bases between the germline ends. CDR3 nucleotides: TGTGCCAGCAGCGTAGGTGGGAGCGATAATGAGCAGTTCTTC. As protein: CASSVGGSDNEQFF.

The rearrangement joins TRBV27 to TRBJ2-1, with 9 bases matching TRBD2. The CDR3 length is 15 residues. Trimming cost V 3 bases and J 4 bases; bases outside gene matches: 4. Per germline, CDR1 MNHEY and CDR2 SMNVEV (reference sequence). The CDR3 protein is CASSLISGRYNEQFF. In DNA, the CDR3 is TGTGCCAGCAGTTTGATAAGCGGGAGGTACAATGAGCAGTTCTTC.

The sample holds a few counts of this clone. The chain links TRBV6-1 to TRBJ1-5, with D hard to call. V dropped 7 bases and J dropped 0 bases, with 7 bases sitting between them. Germline CDR1 MNHNS, CDR2 SASEGT. The CDR3 totals 13 residues. Here the CDR3 reads CASNPYSNQPQHF. In nucleotides, the CDR3 is TGTGCCAGCAATCCTTATAGCAATCAGCCCCAGCATTTT.

This sequence joins TRBV6-1 and TRBJ2-5; D is perhaps TRBD2 (5 bases). Per the germline V gene, CDR1 is MNHNS and CDR2 is SASEGT. Between the trimmed V and J ends, which lost 2 bases and 3 bases, there was a span of 10 bases. This CDR3 region has 14 residues. The CDR3 region is CASSELGEEETQYF. The CDR3 DNA sequence: TGTGCCAGCAGTGAACTGGGAGAGGAAGAGACCCAGTACTTC.

The chain has TRBV27 and TRBJ1-4; D may be TRBD1 (6 bases). The germline V and J ends were trimmed by 5 bases and 5 bases, with 12 bases remaining between them. CDR3 length equals 14 residues. Germline V lookup: CDR1 MNHEY, CDR2 SMNVEV (reference sequence). For the CDR3, the DNA is TGTGCCAGCAGTCCAATCAGGGGAAATGAAAAACTGTTTTTT. Translation gives CASSPIRGNEKLFF.